Listed below are T cell receptor beta chains from one sample, sequenced in a study of identical twins. TCRdb ran MiXCR on the 5' RACE reads and lists one entry per CDR3 protein. The profile shows 1.5 million to 2 million distinct CDR3 sequences, about 32% of them singletons. The source material was cord blood. Receptors were obtained from a newborn girl in good health. Each CDR3 is given without its conserved first and last residue. Each record gives: V gene, CDR3 protein.

>TRBV19
ASSINWGAPSYEQY
>TRBV20-1
SARRPSGSYEQF
>TRBV11-2
ASRIGRGQGGTEAF
>TRBV12-5
ASGSPPDSPF
>TRBV18
ASSPPSIYEQY
>TRBV7-2
ASSLALADYEQY
>TRBV29-1
SVEDLRGVSYNEQF
>TRBV6-6
ASSSTTSGGRNEQF
>TRBV3-1
TSSQVGGLGYT
>TRBV11-2
ASSFPSRGEQF
>TRBV12-3/TRBV12-4
ASSAPGLAGGGTDTQY
>TRBV18
ASSPLEVEQF
>TRBV5-4
ASSFQGSFYNSPLH
>TRBV5-1
ASGRFMNTEAF
>TRBV20-1
SARRTDYEQY
>TRBV14
ASSQAGIHNEQF
>TRBV28
ASSRQGRDEQF
>TRBV6-2/TRBV6-3
AGSYLRPGLLSYEQY
>TRBV12-3/TRBV12-4
ASSPRSGTSYEQY
>TRBV24-1
ATSDLASTQY
>TRBV6-1
ASTQQGARTEAF
>TRBV7-2
ASSLGRLAGNSLYEQY
>TRBV4-2
ASSQGWGEREYSDTQY
>TRBV9
ASNQGGRSPLH
>TRBV27
ASSLKQGKVYEQY
>TRBV7-2
ASSLARQGYGYT
>TRBV4-2
ASSHDPSSYEQY
>TRBV7-9
ASSFTEYGYT
>TRBV4-1
ASSQEGQGALTANYGYT
>TRBV13
ASSTGTGNEQF
>TRBV20-1
SARSAQGNSPLH
>TRBV6-5
ASSYSIGNEQY
>TRBV6-1
ASSEATGGGNQPQH
>TRBV25-1
ASSEDLRGNSPLH
>TRBV29-1
SVEQRGFGTGELF